This T cell receptor (beta chain) was identified during a study of blood T cell repertoires in COVID-19. For the study at large: The United States, Italy and Spain supplied acute and convalescent COVID-19 samples. PBMCs, B-cell-depleted T cells, or T cells provided the cDNA or gDNA that made up the material.

Assay used: immunoSEQ multiplex PCR; TCRdb lists only in-frame clones, some missing. The sample records roughly 100,000 clones, roughly four fifths being singletons. V was pared by 3 bases and J by 4 bases, with 10 bases of the junction left unmatched. Germline V CDR1 and CDR2: DFQATT, SNEGSKA (reference sequence). The CDR3 runs to 15 residues. This sequence joins TRBV20-1 and TRBJ2-3; 7 bases are shared with TRBD2. Source material: peripheral blood. This TCR came from a man aged 70 or older with acute or convalescent COVID-19. The CDR3 is CSASGGRAVADTQYF. In DNA, the CDR3 is TGCAGTGCTAGTGGGGGGAGGGCCGTCGCAGATACGCAGTATTTT.